These T cell receptor beta chains were read from a single sample in a study of blood T cells in healthy people across ages. TCRdb passed the 5' RACE reads through MiXCR, listing each CDR3 protein once. The sample has over 600,000 distinct CDR3 sequences; about 61% are singletons. The sequenced material came from blood. These receptors all come from a middle-aged man in good health. Both conserved end residues are part of each CDR3. A D gene is named only where the DNA matches it firmly. Clone sizes are given selectively: once, few, many, or a class where the clone is expanded.

j_call | clone_size | v_call | d_call | cdr3_nt | cdr3_aa
TRBJ2-3 | once | TRBV9 | TRBD2 | TGTGCCAGCAGCTCTCGCCTAGCGGGAGGGTCAGGTACGCAGTATTTT | CASSSRLAGGSGTQYF
TRBJ2-7 | NA | TRBV10-3 | NA | TGTGCCATCAGTAGGACGGTAACCTCCTACGAGCAGTACTTC | CAISRTVTSYEQYF
TRBJ2-5 | few | TRBV5-1 | TRBD2 | TGCGCCAGCAGCCCCGGGACTAGCGGTGATTCGGAGACCCAGTACTTC | CASSPGTSGDSETQYF
TRBJ2-3 | NA | TRBV6-5 | NA | TGTGCCAGCTCGGTGGGGGTCCTCCCGGCAGATACGCAGTATTTT | CASSVGVLPADTQYF
TRBJ2-7 | NA | TRBV2 | NA | TGTGCCAGCAGAGGCGGGGCAATCGAGCAGTACTTC | CASRGGAIEQYF
TRBJ2-5 | many | TRBV7-2 | NA | TGTGCCAGCAGCACCACAGGGAGTGGTGGAGAGACCCAGTACTTC | CASSTTGSGGETQYF
TRBJ2-2 | NA | TRBV28 | NA | TGTGCCAGTACCCCGGGATCGAACACCGGGGAGCTGTTTTTT | CASTPGSNTGELFF
TRBJ2-7 | NA | TRBV9 | NA | TGTGCCAGCAGCCAACGCCCGGCGAGCTCCTACGAGCAGTACTTC | CASSQRPASSYEQYF
TRBJ2-7 | few | TRBV28 | TRBD1 | TGTGCCAGCAGTCCTCGCTTGGACAGGGTGGGTAACACGAACTACGAGCAGTACTTC | CASSPRLDRVGNTNYEQYF
TRBJ2-3 | NA | TRBV5-1 | NA | TGCGCCAGCAACTTGGTGGGCCGGCCTAGCACAGATACGCAGTATTTT | CASNLVGRPSTDTQYF
TRBJ2-7 | few | TRBV5-1 | NA | TGCGCCAGCAGCTTGTCCCGACCCCCTGGCGAGCAGTACTTC | CASSLSRPPGEQYF
TRBJ1-3 | NA | TRBV12-3/TRBV12-4 | NA | TGTGCCACCAACGGAAGAGCAGGGCATAACTCTGGAAACACCATATATTTT | CATNGRAGHNSGNTIYF
TRBJ1-4 | few | TRBV9 | NA | TGTGCCAGCAGCGTACGGGGCGCTAATGAAAAACTGTTTTTT | CASSVRGANEKLFF
TRBJ2-7 | NA | TRBV20-1 | TRBD1 | TGCAGTGCCCTGACAGGGTCCTACGAGCAGTACTTC | CSALTGSYEQYF
TRBJ2-7 | many | TRBV13 | NA | TGTGCCAGCAGCTTAGAGAGGGGAACCTACGAGCAGTACTTC | CASSLERGTYEQYF
TRBJ1-5 | NA | TRBV7-8 | TRBD1 | TGTGCCAGCAGCATCGACAGGGCCCACAATCAGCCCCAGCATTTT | CASSIDRAHNQPQHF
TRBJ2-5 | few | TRBV7-2 | TRBD2 | TGTGCCAGCTGCCTAGCGGGAGGCCAAGAGACCCAGTACTTC | CASCLAGGQETQYF
TRBJ1-6 | once | TRBV20-1 | NA | TGCAGTGCTAGCACACAGTGGGGGAAGGAGTCACCCCTCCACTTT | CSASTQWGKESPLHF
TRBJ2-7 | NA | TRBV5-5 | NA | TGTGCCAGCAGCTTCCTCTCTAGCGAGCAGTACTTC | CASSFLSSEQYF
TRBJ2-7 | once | TRBV29-1 | NA | TGCAGCGTTGATTGGCAGGGCGGGTACTTC | CSVDWQGGYF
TRBJ2-7 | few | TRBV7-2 | NA | TGTGCCAGCAGCTTAGTCGACAGCACCTACGAGCAGTACTTC | CASSLVDSTYEQYF
TRBJ2-7 | NA | TRBV11-2 | NA | TGTGCCAGCAGCTTTGTAGGGGAGCCCTACGAGCAGTACTTC | CASSFVGEPYEQYF
TRBJ2-5 | NA | TRBV7-2 | TRBD1 | TGTGCCAGCAGCCAGGGGGTAGGGTTTGACCAAGAGACCCAGTACTTC | CASSQGVGFDQETQYF
TRBJ2-1 | NA | TRBV10-3 | TRBD1 | TGTGCCATGGGACAGGGAGGTTCCTACGAGCAGTTCTTC | CAMGQGGSYEQFF
TRBJ2-3 | NA | TRBV9 | TRBD2 | TGTGCCAGCAGCGAGACTAGCGGGGGACGATTTACAGATACGCAGTATTTT | CASSETSGGRFTDTQYF
TRBJ1-2 | NA | TRBV12-3/TRBV12-4 | NA | TGTGCCAGCAGTTTTTATCGGGGCTATGGCTACACCTTC | CASSFYRGYGYTF
TRBJ2-1 | NA | TRBV6-5 | NA | TGTGCCAGCACAGGGGATTATGAGCAGTTCTTC | CASTGDYEQFF
TRBJ2-3 | few | TRBV5-1 | NA | TGCGCCAGCGGGACGGCCAGTGAGCAGTATTTT | CASGTASEQYF
TRBJ2-2 | NA | TRBV4-2 | NA | TGTGCCAGCAGCCAAGTCGATCTAGTGCACACCGGGGAGCTGTTTTTT | CASSQVDLVHTGELFF
TRBJ2-7 | few | TRBV20-1 | NA | TGCAGTGCTCGCGATATTGGCGAGCAGTACTTC | CSARDIGEQYF
TRBJ2-3 | few | TRBV6-2/TRBV6-3 | NA | TGTGCCAGCAGTAAATTCGACCTACAGGGAGGCCGTGCCACAGATACGCAGTATTTT | CASSKFDLQGGRATDTQYF
TRBJ1-5 | NA | TRBV6-2/TRBV6-3 | NA | TGTGCCAGTCAGGGTCAGGATAGCAATCAGCCCCAGCATTTT | CASQGQDSNQPQHF
TRBJ2-1 | NA | TRBV3-1 | NA | TGTGCCAGCAGCCAAGATTGGAGAGGATCGAATGAGCAGTTCTTC | CASSQDWRGSNEQFF
TRBJ2-3 | NA | TRBV7-8 | TRBD2 | TGTGCCAGCAGCTTAGGTAGACTAGCGGGGGGTACCCGCACAGATACGCAGTATTTT | CASSLGRLAGGTRTDTQYF
TRBJ2-1 | NA | TRBV20-1 | TRBD2 | TGCAGTGCTAGGCCGACTAGCGGACGGCCCGGAGGGTACAATGAGCAGTTCTTC | CSARPTSGRPGGYNEQFF
TRBJ1-1 | NA | TRBV2 | NA | TGTGCCAGCAGTGACAGGGGCCCGGCAGAGAACACTGAAGCTTTCTTT | CASSDRGPAENTEAFF
TRBJ2-5 | few | TRBV7-7 | NA | TGTGCCAGCAGCTTAGGACCGGGGGAGACCCAGTACTTC | CASSLGPGETQYF
TRBJ2-1 | NA | TRBV28 | NA | TGTGCCAGCAGGTACAATGAGCAGTTCTTC | CASRYNEQFF
TRBJ2-5 | NA | TRBV20-1 | NA | TGCAGTGCTAGAGCTCGAGAGACCCAGTACTTC | CSARARETQYF
TRBJ2-2 | NA | TRBV6-5 | NA | TGTGCCGCGGGGTTAGGGCAGGGGTTGGCTGGGGAGCTGTTTTTT | CAAGLGQGLAGELFF
TRBJ2-1 | NA | TRBV28 | TRBD2 | TGTGCCAGCAGTTTGACTAGCGGGATCCGCCGGGGTGAGCAGTTCTTC | CASSLTSGIRRGEQFF